Presented here are 20 T cell receptor beta chains from one specimen sequenced in a study of T cell responses to AZD1222 COVID-19 vaccine. Data came from immunoSEQ multiplex PCR; TCRdb stores just in-frame clones and leaves some out. This table holds 90,000 to 120,000 clones, 85% to 90% found once. This sample comprised peripheral blood, obtained on day 0 of AZD1222 vaccination. These receptors came from an adult in good health.

The V gene is TRBV18, the J gene TRBJ1-2; D gene uncertain. This CDR3 comprises 15 residues. Germline V lookup: CDR1 KGHSH, CDR2 LQKENI. The ends were cut back, 3 bases at V and 4 bases at J, with 15 bases in the middle. CDR3 protein: CASSPRAGVSYGYTF. The DNA of the CDR3 is TGTGCCAGCTCACCGCGCGCCGGGGTGTCCTATGGCTACACCTTC.

The chain employs TRBV5-1 and TRBJ2-5, with 8 bases aligning to TRBD2. This CDR3 is built from 16 residues. Looked up from germline, CDR1 is SGHRS and CDR2 is YFSETQ. With 2 bases clipped from V and 3 bases from J, the junction kept 9 bases outside the gene matches. As DNA, the CDR3 is TGCGCCAGCAGCTTCGACAGGATCGGGAGGGAAGAGACCCAGTACTTC. Its protein product is CASSFDRIGREETQYF. Combining the CDR3 with reference TRBV5-1 and TRBJ2-5 gives the whole variable domain KAGVTQTPRYLIKTRGQQVTLSCSPISGHRSVSWYQQTPGQGLQFLFEYFSETQRNKGNFPGRFSGRQFSNSRSEMNVSTLELGDSALYLCASSFDRIGREETQYFGPGTRLLVL.

The chain combines TRBV2 with TRBJ1-6; 7 bases fit TRBD1. The CDR3 has 15 residues. In germline, CDR1 is SNHLY, CDR2 FYNNEI. With 10 bases clipped from V and 8 bases from J, the junction kept 14 bases outside the gene matches. The DNA of the CDR3 is TGTGCCATCCTCCATAGACCCGGACAGGATTCACCCCTCCACTTT. Translated: CAILHRPGQDSPLHF.

J is TRBJ1-4 and V is TRBV19; maybe TRBD1 (5 bases). Between the trimmed V and J ends, which lost 4 bases and 4 bases, there was a span of 10 bases. CDR1 and CDR2 from the germline V gene are LNHDA and SQIVND (reference sequence). CDR3 size: 14 residues. The CDR3 here is CASSTRGYNEKLFF. The CDR3 DNA sequence: TGTGCCAGTAGTACGCGGGGGTATAATGAAAAACTGTTTTTT. The whole variable domain, remainder taken from reference TRBV19 and TRBJ1-4, is DGGITQSPKYLFRKEGQNVTLSCEQNLNHDAMYWYRQDPGQGLRLIYYSQIVNDFQKGDIAEGYSVSREKKESFPLTVTSAQKNPTAFYLCASSTRGYNEKLFFGSGTQLSVL.

As regards this clone: Other DNA sequences of this sample code for an identical CDR3. V gene TRBV18 combines with J gene TRBJ2-7; TRBD2 is a possible D gene (5 bases). Germline CDR1 reads KGHSH; CDR2 reads LQKENI. This CDR3 contains 14 residues. V lost 3 bases to trimming and J lost 7 bases, with 16 bases between them. DNA for the CDR3: TGTGCCAGCTCACCTCCCGGACCCTCGGGGGAGCAGTACTTC. Its protein is CASSPPGPSGEQYF.

The rearrangement links TRBV29-1 to TRBJ1-2; possibly TRBD1 for D (6 bases). The CDR3 loop spans 14 amino acids. V dropped 6 bases and J dropped 2 bases, with 16 bases sitting between them. In germline, CDR1 is SQVTM, CDR2 ANQGSEA. Here the CDR3 reads CSVETVGANYGYTF. In DNA form, the CDR3 reads TGCAGCGTCGAGACTGTGGGGGCGAACTATGGCTACACCTTC.

The genes are TRBV30 and TRBJ1-3; no firm D call. The CDR3 loop spans 11 amino acids. Trimming stripped 1 base from V and 4 bases from J, with 2 bases between. Germline loops: CDR1 GTSNPN, CDR2 SVGIG (reference sequence). The CDR3 DNA follows: TGTGCCTGGAGTGGGGGAAACACCATATATTTT. Its translation is CAWSGGNTIYF.

This chain joins TRBV11-2 and TRBJ2-7; D may correspond to TRBD1 or TRBD2 (5 bases each). The germline V gene has CDR1 SGHAT and CDR2 FQNNGV. The CDR3 runs 16 residues. The V and J ends lost 4 bases and 1 base respectively, with 17 bases between them. Written as DNA, the CDR3 is TGTGCCAGCAGCTGGGGGACGGACAACCCTTCCTACGAGCAGTACTTC. This sequence encodes CASSWGTDNPSYEQYF.

The V call is TRBV6-1, the J call TRBJ1-5; 7 positions agree with TRBD1. CDR1 and CDR2 (germline): MNHNS, SASEGT. V lost 4 bases to trimming and J lost 6 bases; unmatched junction nucleotides: 12. The CDR3 extends over 16 amino acids. The CDR3 loop is CASSGHSGGQGQPQHF. DNA of the CDR3: TGTGCCAGCAGTGGGCATTCAGGGGGGCAGGGTCAGCCCCAGCATTTT.

With respect to this clone: Mismatch with germline at one junction end may stem from a read error. The gene calls are TRBV7-9 and TRBJ2-2, with 7 bases lining up with TRBD2. The germline gives CDR1 SEHNR, CDR2 FQNEAQ (reference sequence). The CDR3 consists of 12 residues. CDR3 in amino acids: CASSLEGRSGIF. CDR3 nucleotide sequence: TGTGCCAGCAGCTTAGAGGGGCGGAGCGGGATTTTT.

As DNA, the CDR3 is TGTGCCAGCAGCTCGAGGACAGGGTCCTACGAGCAGTACTTC. This translates into CASSSRTGSYEQYF. The chain is built from TRBV5-4 and TRBJ2-7; 8 nucleotides line up with TRBD1. The CDR3 runs 14 residues. J gave up 1 base and V 3 bases, and 3 bases lay outside the gene matches. Germline lookup yields CDR1 SGHNT and CDR2 YYREEE (reference sequence). Using reference TRBV5-4 and TRBJ2-7 for the parts outside the CDR3, the full variable domain is ETGVTQSPTHLIKTRGQQVTLRCSSQSGHNTVSWYQQALGQGPQFIFQYYREEENGRGNFPPRFSGLQFPNYSSELNVNALELDDSALYLCASSSRTGSYEQYFGPGTRLTVT.

J is TRBJ2-3 and V is TRBV11-2, with 10 bases aligning to TRBD1. This CDR3 spans 17 amino acids. The ends lost 5 bases at V and 5 bases at J; junction bases unmatched: 13. Per the germline V gene, CDR1 is SGHAT and CDR2 is FQNNGV. The CDR3 DNA reads TGTGCCAGCAGCCCCAATACGGGACAGGGGAATGGAGATACGCAGTATTTT. Residues: CASSPNTGQGNGDTQYF.

J is TRBJ1-5 and V is TRBV4-1; D is unresolved. The CDR3 length is 17 residues. CDR1 is MGHRA and CDR2 is YSYEKL in the germline V gene. V lost 2 bases and J lost 2, with 16 bases in between. The CDR3 spells CASSQSGTPGGNQPQHF. In DNA, the CDR3 is TGCGCCAGCAGCCAATCGGGAACACCGGGCGGCAATCAGCCCCAGCATTTT.

The V call is TRBV10-1, the J call TRBJ1-1; 7 bases are shared with TRBD1. With V trimmed by 4 bases and J by 0 bases, 5 bases remained unmatched. The germline CDR1 and CDR2 sequences are WNHNN and SYGVQD (reference sequence). The CDR3 runs 15 residues. CDR3 DNA: TGCGCCAGCAGTGCATTGACAGGGCTGAACACTGAAGCTTTCTTT. Its protein product is CASSALTGLNTEAFF.

The rearrangement uses TRBV10-3 and TRBJ1-2, with D tentatively TRBD1 (5 bases). The CDR3 spans 11 residues. V was cut by 10 bases and J by 4 bases, with 10 bases left in between. Germline lookup yields CDR1 ENHRY and CDR2 SYGVKD. CDR3 nucleotides: TGTGCCAGCCGGGACGGCTATGGCTACACCTTC. It is translated as CASRDGYGYTF.

The CDR3 DNA reads TGTGCCAGTAGTATAGGTCTAGCGGGGGGAGCAGATACGCAGTATTTT. This sequence encodes CASSIGLAGGADTQYF. V usage is TRBV19 and J usage is TRBJ2-3; 11 positions match TRBD2. The J segment lost 4 bases and the V segment lost 1 base, leaving 4 bases of the junction unmatched. Germline V lookup: CDR1 LNHDA, CDR2 SQIVND (reference sequence). CDR3 length equals 16 residues.

The chain's CDR3 is CASSSYRLGEAFF. The DNA for the CDR3 is TGTGCCAGCAGCTCTTACAGGTTAGGTGAAGCTTTCTTT. The chain uses TRBV5-8 and TRBJ1-1, with a weak D call TRBD1 (5 bases). Germline V gene lookup returns CDR1 SGHTS and CDR2 YDEGEE. The CDR3 covers 13 residues. Trimming took off 3 bases at V and 7 bases at J, with 13 bases between the two ends. Full variable domain (missing parts from reference TRBV5-8 and TRBJ1-1): EAGVTQSPTHLIKTRGQQATLRCSPISGHTSVYWYQQALGLGLQFLLWYDEGEERNRGNFPPRFSGRQFPNYSSELNVNALELEDSALYLCASSSYRLGEAFFGQGTRLTVV.

V gene TRBV5-1 combines with J gene TRBJ2-5; D is undetermined. The V and J ends lost 7 bases and 5 bases respectively, with 18 bases between them. CDR1 SGHRS and CDR2 YFSETQ come from the germline V gene. The CDR3 is made up of 14 amino acids. The CDR3 loop reads CASLRLPGPETQYF. As DNA, the CDR3 is TGCGCCAGCCTGCGTCTCCCTGGGCCCGAGACCCAGTACTTC.

V usage is TRBV10-3 and J usage is TRBJ2-5; TRBD2 matches 13 bases. The CDR3 has 17 residues. V was pared by 4 bases and J by 4 bases, with 9 bases of the junction left unmatched. Germline loops: CDR1 ENHRY, CDR2 SYGVKD. DNA of the CDR3: TGTGCCATCAGTGCTTCCGGACTAGCGGGAGTTGCAGAGACCCAGTACTTC. Translation gives CAISASGLAGVAETQYF.

The CDR3 nucleotides read TGTGCCAGCAGCCCGACATTCTTAAGTGAGCAGTTCTTC. This encodes CASSPTFLSEQFF. The rearrangement links TRBV6-6 to TRBJ2-1; no definite D call. CDR1 is MNHNY, CDR2 SVGAGI, per germline (reference sequence). CDR3 length equals 13 residues. The V end lost 6 bases, the J end lost 9 bases, and 15 bases lay between the germline ends.